This is a list of T cell receptor beta chains from one sample in a study of blood T cell repertoires in COVID-19. Here immunoSEQ multiplex PCR was the method, and the copy in TCRdb shows in-frame clones only, minus some. The sample lists about 200,000 clones, almost 85% seen once, with less than 8% in the top ten. The source material was peripheral blood. The receptors shown here come from a woman between 50 and 59 years old with active or convalescent COVID-19. Each CDR3 is given with its conserved first and last residue. A D gene is named only where the DNA matches it firmly. Some rows have no size entry. The others give once, few or many, or a class for an expanded clone.

>TRBD1|TRBV28|NA|TRBJ2-2
TGTGCCAGCAGACACCCGGGACAGCTAAACACCGGGGAGCTGTTTTTT
CASRHPGQLNTGELFF
>NA|TRBV2|NA|TRBJ1-5
TGTGCCAGCAGTGATTCCGGGTATAGCAATCAGCCCCAGCATTTT
CASSDSGYSNQPQHF
>NA|TRBV7-9|NA|TRBJ1-2
TGTGCCAGCAGCTCTACAGGGATCTATGGCTACACCTTC
CASSSTGIYGYTF
>TRBD1|TRBV29-1|NA|TRBJ1-4
TGCAGCGCAAGCGACAGGGAGCATGAAAAACTGTTTTTT
CSASDREHEKLFF
>NA|TRBV19|few|TRBJ2-1
TGTGCCAGTAGTATAGCGGGAGTTAGGCCTGAGCAGTTCTTC
CASSIAGVRPEQFF
>TRBD2|TRBV4-1|NA|TRBJ2-4
TGCGCCAGCAGCCAAGTCGCTAGCGGGGGGGACTTAGCCAAAAACATTCAGTACTTC
CASSQVASGGDLAKNIQYF
>NA|TRBV19|NA|TRBJ2-1
TGTGCCAGTAGTATCGGAGGGCTCCCTTTTCGCGAGCAGTTCTTC
CASSIGGLPFREQFF
>TRBD2|TRBV2|NA|TRBJ2-1
TGTGCCAGCAAAGGACTAGCGGGAGGGAACCTTTTTAATGAGCAGTTCTTC
CASKGLAGGNLFNEQFF
>TRBD2|TRBV18|NA|TRBJ2-1
TGTGCCAGCTCACCCGCTCCGGCTAGCGGAGTCTCCTACAATGAGCAGTTCTTC
CASSPAPASGVSYNEQFF
>NA|TRBV2|NA|TRBJ2-7
TGTGCCAGCAGTGAGGCAGACTCGAGCACGTACTTC
CASSEADSSTYF
>TRBD1|TRBV15|once|TRBJ1-4
TGTGCCACCAGCAGGGGCGGGACAGGGGAGGGGCGACTGTTTTTT
CATSRGGTGEGRLFF
>TRBD1|TRBV9|NA|TRBJ2-2
TGTGCCAGCAGCCGGGACAGGCGCACCGGGGAGCTGTTTTTT
CASSRDRRTGELFF
>TRBD1|TRBV6-5|NA|TRBJ1-5
TGTGCCAGCAGCAGGGGACAGGGTGGGAGTCAGCCCCAGCATTTT
CASSRGQGGSQPQHF
>TRBD1|TRBV18|NA|TRBJ2-7
TGTGCCAGCTCACCGGGACAGAGATTCTACGAGCAGTACTTC
CASSPGQRFYEQYF
>NA|TRBV3-1/TRBV3-2|NA|TRBJ1-5
TGTGCCAGCAGCCAAGGTCGGGGCGGGAGTCAGCCCCAGCATTTT
CASSQGRGGSQPQHF
>TRBD1|TRBV30|NA|TRBJ1-1
TGTGCCTGGAGTCGGCCTGACAGGGGCACTGAAGCTTTCTTT
CAWSRPDRGTEAFF
>NA|TRBV7-9|NA|TRBJ1-6
TGTGCCAGCAGATTACAGGGAACTGATTCACCCCTCCACTTT
CASRLQGTDSPLHF
>NA|TRBV28|few|TRBJ1-1
TGTGCCAGCAGTTTAAATCAGGGGATATACACTGAAGCTTTCTTT
CASSLNQGIYTEAFF
>TRBD2|TRBV6-5|NA|TRBJ2-1
TGTGCCAGCAGTTACTCGGGACTAGCGGGGAACAATGAGCAGTTCTTC
CASSYSGLAGNNEQFF
>TRBD1|TRBV24-1|NA|TRBJ2-2
TGTGCCACCAGTGGCCTGGGGACAGGGGGCGCCGGCGGGGAGCTGTTTTTT
CATSGLGTGGAGGELFF
>NA|TRBV21-1|NA|TRBJ2-1
TGTGCCAGCAGCACTAGGACTAGCGGGAGGGCCATTTGCAATGAGCAGTTCTTC
CASSTRTSGRAICNEQFF
>TRBD2|TRBV7-2|NA|TRBJ2-1
TGTGCCAGCAGCTTAGAGTCGGGGGGGCACAATGAGCAGTTCTTC
CASSLESGGHNEQFF
>TRBD2|TRBV7-2|NA|TRBJ2-1
TGTGCCAGCAGCCCGGGACTAGCGGGAGTAAATGAGCAGTTCTTC
CASSPGLAGVNEQFF
>NA|TRBV10-3|NA|TRBJ2-3
TGTGCCATCAGACGGGACTCGGAGACGCAGTATTTT
CAIRRDSETQYF
>NA|TRBV19|NA|TRBJ2-2
TGTGCCAGTAGTACCAGACGGGACACCGGGGAGCTGTTTTTT
CASSTRRDTGELFF
>TRBD2|TRBV7-3|NA|TRBJ2-3
TGTGCCAGCAGCTTATCCCGCGGGAGGGCAGATACGCAGTATTTT
CASSLSRGRADTQYF
>TRBD1|TRBV19|NA|TRBJ1-5
TGTGCCAGCGCCGTAGGGGGCTTATTGGGTCAGCCCCAGCATTTT
CASAVGGLLGQPQHF
>NA|TRBV7-2|NA|TRBJ2-3
TGTGCCAGCAGCTCTAGGGGGGGAGATACGCAGTATTTT
CASSSRGGDTQYF
>NA|TRBV12-5|NA|TRBJ1-1
TGTGCTAGTGGTTCGACGACGAGGACTGAAGCTTTCTTT
CASGSTTRTEAFF
>NA|TRBV7-9|NA|TRBJ1-4
TGTGCCAGCAGCTTAAGGCAGGGAGGCGAAAAACTGTTTTTT
CASSLRQGGEKLFF
>NA|TRBV2|NA|TRBJ2-2
TGTGCCAGCGGGGCCCGGACACCTACCGGGGAGCTGTTTTTT
CASGARTPTGELFF
>TRBD1|TRBV28|NA|TRBJ1-1
TGTGCCAGCAGTACAGCCCGGGACAGGGGAGGGGGGAACACTGAAGCTTTCTTT
CASSTARDRGGGNTEAFF